This is a list of T cell receptor beta chains from one sample in a study of identical twins. TCRdb reprocessed the 5' RACE reads with MiXCR, giving one entry per CDR3 protein. The sample shows around 490,000 distinct CDR3 sequences, 20% to 25% of them seen only once. This sample also belongs to another study, concerning yellow fever vaccine responses in identical twins.

Sequencing input: CD4+ T cells sorted from blood. These receptor sequences come from a woman under 30 in good health. CDR3s include the opening cysteine and the closing phenylalanine or tryptophan. D genes are given only for firm matches. A clone size is listed for some rows: how often the clone was seen (once, few, many), or a class if it is expanded.

j_gene: TRBJ2-1
v_gene: TRBV5-4
d_gene: -
len: 15
abundance: few
CDR3nt: TGTGCCAGCAGCTTAAAGCGGGCGCCCTACAATGAGCAGTTCTTC
CDR3aa: CASSLKRAPYNEQFF

j_gene: TRBJ1-4
v_gene: TRBV20-1
d_gene: -
len: 15
abundance: few
CDR3nt: TGCAGTGCTAGAGACTACCTTGCAACTAATGAAAAACTGTTTTTT
CDR3aa: CSARDYLATNEKLFF

j_gene: TRBJ1-2
v_gene: TRBV19
d_gene: -
len: 13
abundance: few
CDR3nt: TGTGCCAGTAGTTGGGAGGGGCCCTATGGCTACACCTTC
CDR3aa: CASSWEGPYGYTF

j_gene: TRBJ1-2
v_gene: TRBV20-1
d_gene: -
len: 14
abundance: few
CDR3nt: TGCAGTGCTAGAAATGCGGGTCTGGACTATGGCTACACCTTC
CDR3aa: CSARNAGLDYGYTF

j_gene: TRBJ2-5
v_gene: TRBV10-3
d_gene: TRBD2
len: 13
abundance: few
CDR3nt: TGTGCCATCAGTGGACTAGCGGCAGAGACCCAGTACTTC
CDR3aa: CAISGLAAETQYF

j_gene: TRBJ2-1
v_gene: TRBV6-2/TRBV6-3
d_gene: TRBD2
len: 15
abundance: few
CDR3nt: TGCGCCAGCTCCAGGCTAGCGGGGGGCGGCAATGAGCAGTTCTTC
CDR3aa: CASSRLAGGGNEQFF

j_gene: TRBJ1-5
v_gene: TRBV12-3/TRBV12-4
d_gene: -
len: 16
abundance: -
CDR3nt: TGTGCCAGCAGTTTAATGGCAGCATCGGGGCTGCAGCCCCAGCATTTT
CDR3aa: CASSLMAASGLQPQHF

j_gene: TRBJ2-2
v_gene: TRBV7-3
d_gene: -
len: 19
abundance: -
CDR3nt: TGTGCCAGCAGCCCCCGTAACGCCGCCGGGACCTTGAACACCGGGGAGCTGTTTTTT
CDR3aa: CASSPRNAAGTLNTGELFF

j_gene: TRBJ1-4
v_gene: TRBV20-1
d_gene: -
len: 12
abundance: few
CDR3nt: TGCAGTGTAAAAGGCTATAATGAAAAACTGTTTTTT
CDR3aa: CSVKGYNEKLFF

j_gene: TRBJ2-2
v_gene: TRBV5-1
d_gene: TRBD2
len: 17
abundance: few
CDR3nt: TGCGCCAGCAGCCCTACGGGGGGGCCCACCTCCGACGGGGAGCTGTTTTTT
CDR3aa: CASSPTGGPTSDGELFF

j_gene: TRBJ1-1
v_gene: TRBV10-3
d_gene: -
len: 13
abundance: -
CDR3nt: TGTGCCATAAATGACAGGAAGAACACTGAAGCTTTCTTT
CDR3aa: CAINDRKNTEAFF

j_gene: TRBJ1-1
v_gene: TRBV11-3
d_gene: -
len: 15
abundance: -
CDR3nt: TGTGCCAGCAGCTTTTACCGACGGTTGAACACTGAAGCTTTCTTT
CDR3aa: CASSFYRRLNTEAFF

j_gene: TRBJ2-7
v_gene: TRBV12-3/TRBV12-4
d_gene: TRBD1
len: 14
abundance: -
CDR3nt: TGTGCCAGCAGCCGACAGGGGGCTAGGAACGAGCAGTACTTC
CDR3aa: CASSRQGARNEQYF

j_gene: TRBJ1-1
v_gene: TRBV20-1
d_gene: -
len: 14
abundance: -
CDR3nt: TGCAGTGCTAGGGGAGGGAACATGAACACTGAAGCTTTCTTT
CDR3aa: CSARGGNMNTEAFF

j_gene: TRBJ2-1
v_gene: TRBV20-1
d_gene: TRBD2
len: 16
abundance: few
CDR3nt: TGCAGTGCGGCTGGGACTAGCGGTAGCTCCTACAATGAGCAGTTCTTC
CDR3aa: CSAAGTSGSSYNEQFF

j_gene: TRBJ2-5
v_gene: TRBV10-2
d_gene: TRBD1
len: 15
abundance: few
CDR3nt: TGCGCCAGCCAGGGGGAACGGGCAGGACAAGAGACCCAGTACTTC
CDR3aa: CASQGERAGQETQYF

j_gene: TRBJ1-1
v_gene: TRBV29-1
d_gene: -
len: 14
abundance: -
CDR3nt: TGCAGCGTTGGAGAAGATGGGTTGAGCACTGAAGCTTTCTTT
CDR3aa: CSVGEDGLSTEAFF

j_gene: TRBJ2-1
v_gene: TRBV10-3
d_gene: -
len: 14
abundance: -
CDR3nt: TGTGCCATCTCCCTCTATAGCGGATACAATGAGCAGTTCTTC
CDR3aa: CAISLYSGYNEQFF

j_gene: TRBJ1-2
v_gene: TRBV6-1
d_gene: -
len: 15
abundance: -
CDR3nt: TGTGCCAGCAGTGAAGATGGATGGTCAGCCTATGGCTACACCTTC
CDR3aa: CASSEDGWSAYGYTF

j_gene: TRBJ2-3
v_gene: TRBV24-1
d_gene: -
len: 19
abundance: -
CDR3nt: TGTGCCACCAGTGATGCCTACGGGGAGAATGTACGGGGCACAGATACGCAGTATTTT
CDR3aa: CATSDAYGENVRGTDTQYF

j_gene: TRBJ1-1
v_gene: TRBV5-1
d_gene: -
len: 14
abundance: many
CDR3nt: TGCGCCAGCAACATTGGGGGGGCGAACACTGAAGCTTTCTTT
CDR3aa: CASNIGGANTEAFF

j_gene: TRBJ1-1
v_gene: TRBV20-1
d_gene: -
len: 12
abundance: few
CDR3nt: TGCAGTGAAAGCAGGGCGGGCACTGAAGCTTTCTTT
CDR3aa: CSESRAGTEAFF

j_gene: TRBJ2-1
v_gene: TRBV6-1
d_gene: -
len: 14
abundance: -
CDR3nt: TGTGCCAGCAGGTCGGTACAGGAGTACAATGAGCAGTTCTTC
CDR3aa: CASRSVQEYNEQFF

j_gene: TRBJ2-1
v_gene: TRBV7-2
d_gene: TRBD2
len: 17
abundance: few
CDR3nt: TGTGCCAGCAGCTTAGCGGCAGCGGGAGGGCATTACAATGAGCAGTTCTTC
CDR3aa: CASSLAAAGGHYNEQFF

j_gene: TRBJ1-5
v_gene: TRBV20-1
d_gene: -
len: 14
abundance: few
CDR3nt: TGCAGTGCTAGAGTCGGGGGACCTAATCAGCCCCAGCATTTT
CDR3aa: CSARVGGPNQPQHF

j_gene: TRBJ2-3
v_gene: TRBV12-3/TRBV12-4
d_gene: -
len: 15
abundance: few
CDR3nt: TGTGCCAGCAGTTTAGCCCCGGGAGTTACAGATACGCAGTATTTT
CDR3aa: CASSLAPGVTDTQYF

j_gene: TRBJ2-7
v_gene: TRBV11-1
d_gene: -
len: 14
abundance: -
CDR3nt: TGTGCCAGCAGCTTAGTTGGGGCCGTATACGAGCAGTACTTC
CDR3aa: CASSLVGAVYEQYF

j_gene: TRBJ2-1
v_gene: TRBV5-1
d_gene: -
len: 15
abundance: -
CDR3nt: TGCGCCAGCAGCGACACTAGCCGCCAATACAATGAGCAGTTCTTC
CDR3aa: CASSDTSRQYNEQFF

j_gene: TRBJ1-6
v_gene: TRBV11-2
d_gene: -
len: 13
abundance: -
CDR3nt: TGTGCCAGCAGCTTACCCGACAGTTCACCCCTCCACTTT
CDR3aa: CASSLPDSSPLHF

j_gene: TRBJ2-2
v_gene: TRBV7-7
d_gene: TRBD1
len: 16
abundance: -
CDR3nt: TGTGCCAGCAGCCATACAGGGGTAGAGAACACCGGGGAGCTGTTTTTT
CDR3aa: CASSHTGVENTGELFF

j_gene: TRBJ2-1
v_gene: TRBV7-3
d_gene: -
len: 13
abundance: -
CDR3nt: TGTGCCAGCAGCTTAATGGGGGACAATGAGCAGTTCTTC
CDR3aa: CASSLMGDNEQFF

j_gene: TRBJ2-1
v_gene: TRBV5-6
d_gene: -
len: 13
abundance: -
CDR3nt: TGTGCCAGCAGCTTGGCGTCGGGAGAGGGGAAGTTCTTC
CDR3aa: CASSLASGEGKFF

j_gene: TRBJ1-2
v_gene: TRBV6-5
d_gene: -
len: 15
abundance: -
CDR3nt: TGTGCCAGCAGTTACACCGGGACACCCGGCTATGGCTACACCTTC
CDR3aa: CASSYTGTPGYGYTF

j_gene: TRBJ2-6
v_gene: TRBV7-2
d_gene: -
len: 17
abundance: -
CDR3nt: TGTGCCAGCAGCTTAGCGCCCCTGGGCTCTGGGGCCAACGTCCTGACTTTC
CDR3aa: CASSLAPLGSGANVLTF

j_gene: TRBJ2-3
v_gene: TRBV12-3/TRBV12-4
d_gene: -
len: 13
abundance: -
CDR3nt: TGTGCCAGCACCCTTCGAACGATAGATACGCAGTATTTT
CDR3aa: CASTLRTIDTQYF

j_gene: TRBJ2-1
v_gene: TRBV4-1
d_gene: TRBD2
len: 18
abundance: -
CDR3nt: TGCGCCAGCAGCCCGTGGGGACTAGCGGGAAAGGCTGGGAATGAGCAGTTCTTC
CDR3aa: CASSPWGLAGKAGNEQFF

j_gene: TRBJ2-5
v_gene: TRBV4-2
d_gene: -
len: 16
abundance: -
CDR3nt: TGTGCCAGCAGCCAAAAGTGGTCGGGTGGCCAAGAGACCCAGTACTTC
CDR3aa: CASSQKWSGGQETQYF

j_gene: TRBJ2-2
v_gene: TRBV11-1
d_gene: -
len: 18
abundance: -
CDR3nt: TGTGCCAGCAGCCCGATTTATGTTTTAGTGTCGAACACCGGGGAGCTGTTTTTT
CDR3aa: CASSPIYVLVSNTGELFF

j_gene: TRBJ2-2
v_gene: TRBV5-1
d_gene: -
len: 15
abundance: -
CDR3nt: TGCGCCAGCAGCTCCCGGGTTGTAGGAGCCGGGGAGCTGTTTTTT
CDR3aa: CASSSRVVGAGELFF

j_gene: TRBJ2-5
v_gene: TRBV20-1
d_gene: TRBD2
len: 15
abundance: few
CDR3nt: TGCAGTGCTAGAGAAATTTGGACTAGCCAAGAGACCCAGTACTTC
CDR3aa: CSAREIWTSQETQYF

j_gene: TRBJ2-1
v_gene: TRBV10-3
d_gene: TRBD1
len: 15
abundance: -
CDR3nt: TGTGCCATCAGAGCGGGACAGGGAGGGTACAATGAGCAGTTCTTC
CDR3aa: CAIRAGQGGYNEQFF

j_gene: TRBJ2-7
v_gene: TRBV18
d_gene: -
len: 15
abundance: -
CDR3nt: TGTGCCAGCTCACCCCCGGGACATATCTCCTACGAGCAGTACTTC
CDR3aa: CASSPPGHISYEQYF

j_gene: TRBJ2-5
v_gene: TRBV12-3/TRBV12-4
d_gene: TRBD1
len: 14
abundance: -
CDR3nt: TGTGCCAGCAGCCGGGCAGGGGGCCTTGAGACCCAGTACTTC
CDR3aa: CASSRAGGLETQYF

j_gene: TRBJ2-5
v_gene: TRBV12-3/TRBV12-4
d_gene: -
len: 14
abundance: few
CDR3nt: TGTGCCAGCAGTCCGCCAGGGACCGCCGATGCTCAGTACTTC
CDR3aa: CASSPPGTADAQYF

j_gene: TRBJ2-5
v_gene: TRBV5-1
d_gene: TRBD1
len: 14
abundance: -
CDR3nt: TGCGCCAGCAGACCCCCAGGGGGTCAAGAGACCCAGTACTTC
CDR3aa: CASRPPGGQETQYF

j_gene: TRBJ2-3
v_gene: TRBV7-6
d_gene: -
len: 13
abundance: -
CDR3nt: TGTGCCAGCAGTTCCACCGACTTGAATACGCAGTATTTT
CDR3aa: CASSSTDLNTQYF

j_gene: TRBJ2-4
v_gene: TRBV5-5
d_gene: -
len: 14
abundance: -
CDR3nt: TGTGCCAGCAGCCGCCCAGACGCCCAAAACATTCAGTACTTC
CDR3aa: CASSRPDAQNIQYF

j_gene: TRBJ2-1
v_gene: TRBV2
d_gene: -
len: 16
abundance: -
CDR3nt: TGTGCCAGCAGGAGGGGGATAGTGGCCTCCTACAATGAGCAGTTCTTC
CDR3aa: CASRRGIVASYNEQFF

j_gene: TRBJ2-2
v_gene: TRBV24-1
d_gene: -
len: 14
abundance: -
CDR3nt: TGTGCCACTCAGCCACAGGGCGACACCGGGGAGCTGTTTTTT
CDR3aa: CATQPQGDTGELFF

j_gene: TRBJ2-6
v_gene: TRBV20-1
d_gene: -
len: 14
abundance: -
CDR3nt: TGCAGTGCTAGAGTACGCTCTGGGGCCAACGTCCTGACTTTC
CDR3aa: CSARVRSGANVLTF

j_gene: TRBJ2-3
v_gene: TRBV11-2
d_gene: -
len: 15
abundance: few
CDR3nt: TGTGCCAGCAGTTCCACTAGGGGTAGCACAGATACGCAGTATTTT
CDR3aa: CASSSTRGSTDTQYF

j_gene: TRBJ2-1
v_gene: TRBV18
d_gene: TRBD2
len: 17
abundance: -
CDR3nt: TGTGCCAGCTCACCACCGACTAGCGGGGGGAAGTACAATGAGCAGTTCTTC
CDR3aa: CASSPPTSGGKYNEQFF

j_gene: TRBJ2-7
v_gene: TRBV3-1
d_gene: -
len: 13
abundance: few
CDR3nt: TGTGCCAGCAGGTCCTGGGGACGCTACGAGCAGTACTTC
CDR3aa: CASRSWGRYEQYF

j_gene: TRBJ1-1
v_gene: TRBV6-5
d_gene: -
len: 14
abundance: few
CDR3nt: TGTGCCAGCAGTTACTCCCGGGTTGGGGCCTCAGCTTTCTTT
CDR3aa: CASSYSRVGASAFF

j_gene: TRBJ2-2
v_gene: TRBV12-3/TRBV12-4
d_gene: TRBD2
len: 16
abundance: many
CDR3nt: TGTGCCAGCAGTTCTCCAGCGGGGGGGAACACCGGGGAGCTGTTTTTT
CDR3aa: CASSSPAGGNTGELFF